The 9 T cell receptor beta chains listed next were all sequenced from one sample in a study of response to subunit inactivated influenza vaccine. MiXCR was run by TCRdb on the RT-PCR reads, yielding one entry per CDR3 protein. Of around 320,000 distinct CDR3 sequences in the sample, 20% to 25% were seen once. The sequenced sample was PBMCs from blood, obtained less than 22 months after vaccination. The receptors derive from a man between 50 and 70 years old who received an inactivated influenza vaccine.

In its sample, this clonotype was seen many times. The V and J genes are TRBV24-1 and TRBJ1-2; D remains ambiguous. The CDR3 contains 13 residues. Per germline, CDR1 KGHDR and CDR2 SFDVKD. Trimming took off 0 bases at V and 6 bases at J, with 7 bases between the two ends. Here the CDR3 reads CATSDLQNNGYTF. As DNA, the CDR3 is TGTGCCACCAGTGATTTGCAAAATAATGGCTACACCTTC.

V usage is TRBV13 and J usage is TRBJ2-7, with D possibly TRBD1 on 5 matching bases. The V end was cut by 5 bases, the J end by 2 bases, with 10 bases between. Looked up from germline, CDR1 is PRHDT and CDR2 is FYEKMQ (reference sequence). The CDR3 has 13 residues. DNA of the CDR3: TGTGCCAGCAGCAATAGACAGCCCTACGAGCAGTACTTC. This translates into CASSNRQPYEQYF.

This clonotype was seen repeatedly, ten times or more. J is TRBJ2-5 and V is TRBV29-1, with TRBD1 matching 7 bases. Trimming removed 6 bases from V and 5 bases from J; junction bases left unmatched: 6. There are 12 residues in the CDR3. Germline CDR1 is SQVTM and CDR2 is ANQGSEA. The CDR3 bases are TGCAGCGTGGACAGGCCGGGGGAGACCCAGTACTTC. This translates into CSVDRPGETQYF. The full variable domain, rest sourced from reference TRBV29-1 and TRBJ2-5, is SAVISQKPSRDICQRGTSLTIQCQVDSQVTMMFWYRQQPGQSLTLIATANQGSEATYESGFVIDKFPISRPNLTFSTLTVSNMSPEDSSIYLCSVDRPGETQYFGPGTRLLVL.

In this sample, this clonotype turned up a few times. The J gene is TRBJ2-5, the V gene TRBV6-1; the D call may be TRBD1 or TRBD2 (5 bases each). There are 13 residues in the CDR3. Germline CDR1 and CDR2: MNHNS and SASEGT. The V end was cut by 5 bases, the J end by 5 bases, with 12 bases between. The CDR3 sequence is CASSKRGGETQYF. The CDR3 bases are TGTGCCAGCAGTAAGAGGGGTGGGGAGACCCAGTACTTC.

This chain uses TRBV5-6 with TRBJ2-5, with TRBD1 matching 8 bases. Germline assignment: CDR1 SGHDT and CDR2 YYEEEE. This CDR3 has 11 amino acids. J was trimmed by 13 bases and V by 5 bases; bases with no gene match: 7. The CDR3, as DNA: TGTGCCAGCAGTGCAGGGGGCTCCCCGTACTTC. As protein: CASSAGGSPYF.

This clonotype was seen a handful of times. The rearrangement links TRBV19 to TRBJ2-7; TRBD1 aligns across 7 bases. The CDR3 has 14 amino acids. The germline V gene encodes CDR1 LNHDA and CDR2 SQIVND (reference sequence). J lost 6 bases, V lost 6 bases, and 11 bases had no gene match. DNA for the CDR3: TGTGCCAGTAGCGACCGGGACAGAAGTATCGAGCAGTACTTC. This translates into CASSDRDRSIEQYF.

This chain joins TRBV6-1 and TRBJ1-2; D is ambiguous. CDR3 length: 16 residues. CDR1 MNHNS and CDR2 SASEGT come from the germline V gene. V dropped 6 bases and J dropped 2 bases, with 19 bases sitting between them. This CDR3 reads CASRATKGGRNYGYTF. DNA of the CDR3: TGTGCCAGCAGAGCGACCAAGGGAGGGAGAAACTATGGCTACACCTTC.

This clonotype was counted many times. The V gene is TRBV12-3 or TRBV12-4, the J gene TRBJ1-2; D possibly corresponds to TRBD1 (5 bases). The CDR3 sequence is 14 residues long. Between the trimmed V and J ends, which lost 4 bases and 4 bases, there was a span of 13 bases. CDR3 in amino acids: CASSYGGRIYGYTF. CDR3 coding DNA: TGTGCCAGCAGTTATGGGGGTCGGATCTATGGCTACACCTTC.

The chain links TRBV4-2 to TRBJ1-6, with 9 positions matching TRBD1. The CDR3 covers 18 residues. The V gene end was trimmed by 2 bases and the J gene end by 7 bases; junction bases not matched to a gene: 12. Germline CDR1 is LGHNA and CDR2 is YNFKEQ. The CDR3 nucleotides read TGTGCCAGCAGCCAACACTCCCCGGGACAGGGTAGCAATTCACCCCTCCACTTT. Protein: CASSQHSPGQGSNSPLHF.